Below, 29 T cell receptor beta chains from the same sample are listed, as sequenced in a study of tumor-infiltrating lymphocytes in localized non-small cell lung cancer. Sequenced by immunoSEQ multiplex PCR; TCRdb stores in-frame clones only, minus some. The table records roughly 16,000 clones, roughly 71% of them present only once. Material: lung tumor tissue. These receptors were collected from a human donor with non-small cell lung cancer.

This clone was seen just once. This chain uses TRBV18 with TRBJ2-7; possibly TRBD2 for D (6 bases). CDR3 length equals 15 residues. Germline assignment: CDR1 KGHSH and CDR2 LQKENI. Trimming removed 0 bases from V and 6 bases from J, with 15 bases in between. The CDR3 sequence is CASSPPAGKNLEQYF. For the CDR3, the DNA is TGTGCCAGCTCACCACCGGCGGGAAAGAATCTCGAGCAGTACTTC.

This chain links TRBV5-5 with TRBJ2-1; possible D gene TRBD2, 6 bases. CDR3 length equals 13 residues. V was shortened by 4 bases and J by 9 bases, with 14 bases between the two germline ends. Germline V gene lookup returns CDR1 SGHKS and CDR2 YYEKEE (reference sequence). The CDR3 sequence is CASSLGVGGEQFF. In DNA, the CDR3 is TGTGCCAGCAGCCTAGGCGTGGGGGGTGAGCAGTTCTTC.

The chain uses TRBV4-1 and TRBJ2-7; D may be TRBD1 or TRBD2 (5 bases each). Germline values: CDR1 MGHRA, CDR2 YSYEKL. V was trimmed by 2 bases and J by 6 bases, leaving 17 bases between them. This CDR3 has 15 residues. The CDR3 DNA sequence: TGCGCCAGCAGCCAACCCTTGGGGGAGTCAGCCGAGCAGTACTTC. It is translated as CASSQPLGESAEQYF.

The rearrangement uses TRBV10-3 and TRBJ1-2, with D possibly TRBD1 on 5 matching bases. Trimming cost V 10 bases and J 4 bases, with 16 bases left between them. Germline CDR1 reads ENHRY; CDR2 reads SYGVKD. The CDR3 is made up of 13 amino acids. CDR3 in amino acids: CATSTETFYGYTF. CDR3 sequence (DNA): TGTGCCACCTCGACAGAAACCTTCTATGGCTACACCTTC.

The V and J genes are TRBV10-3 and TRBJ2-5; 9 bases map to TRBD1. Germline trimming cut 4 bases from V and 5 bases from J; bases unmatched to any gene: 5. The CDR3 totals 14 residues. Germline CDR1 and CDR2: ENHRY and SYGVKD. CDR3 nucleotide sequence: TGTGCCATCAGTGGCGGACAGGGGAGGGAGACCCAGTACTTC. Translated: CAISGGQGRETQYF.

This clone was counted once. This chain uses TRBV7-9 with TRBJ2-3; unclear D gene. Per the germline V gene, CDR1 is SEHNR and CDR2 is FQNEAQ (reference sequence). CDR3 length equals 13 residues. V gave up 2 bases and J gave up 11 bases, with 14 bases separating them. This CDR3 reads CASSLPTVPKQYF. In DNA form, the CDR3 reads TGTGCCAGCAGCTTACCGACTGTGCCCAAGCAGTATTTT.

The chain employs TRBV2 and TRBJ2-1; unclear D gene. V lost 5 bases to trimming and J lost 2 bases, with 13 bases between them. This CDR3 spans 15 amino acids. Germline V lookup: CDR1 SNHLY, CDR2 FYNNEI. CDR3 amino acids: CASSSSQRTYNEQFF. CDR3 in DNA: TGTGCCAGCAGTTCTAGTCAAAGAACCTACAATGAGCAGTTCTTC.

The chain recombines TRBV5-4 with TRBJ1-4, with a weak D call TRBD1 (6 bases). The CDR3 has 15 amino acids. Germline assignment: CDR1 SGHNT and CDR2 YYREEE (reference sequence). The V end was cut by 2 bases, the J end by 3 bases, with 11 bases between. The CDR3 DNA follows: TGTGCCAGCAGCTTAGGGAGGACAGCTAATGAAAAACTGTTTTTT. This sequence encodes CASSLGRTANEKLFF.

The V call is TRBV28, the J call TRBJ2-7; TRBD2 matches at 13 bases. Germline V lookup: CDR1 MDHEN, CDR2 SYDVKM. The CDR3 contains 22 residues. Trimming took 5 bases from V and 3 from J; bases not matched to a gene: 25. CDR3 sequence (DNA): TGTGCCAGCAGTCTGAGGACTAGCGGGAGTGCCTATCCGGTGCCCTCTAACTACGAGCAGTACTTC. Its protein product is CASSLRTSGSAYPVPSNYEQYF. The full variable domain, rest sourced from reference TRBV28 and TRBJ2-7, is DVKVTQSSRYLVKRTGEKVFLECVQDMDHENMFWYRQDPGLGLRLIYFSYDVKMKEKGDIPEGYSVSREKKERFSLILESASTNQTSMYLCASSLRTSGSAYPVPSNYEQYFGPGTRLTVT.

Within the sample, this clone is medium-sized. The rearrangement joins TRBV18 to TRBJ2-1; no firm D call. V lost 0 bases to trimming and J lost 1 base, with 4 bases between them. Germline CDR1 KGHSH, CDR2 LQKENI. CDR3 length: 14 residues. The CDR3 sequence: CASSPPWSYNEQFF. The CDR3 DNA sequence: TGTGCCAGCTCACCACCTTGGTCCTACAATGAGCAGTTCTTC.

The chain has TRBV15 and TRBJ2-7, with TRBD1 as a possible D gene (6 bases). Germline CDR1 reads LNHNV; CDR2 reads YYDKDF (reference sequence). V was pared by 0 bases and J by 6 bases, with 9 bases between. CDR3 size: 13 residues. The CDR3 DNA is TGTGCCACCAGCAGAGATAGGGGGACCGAGCAGTACTTC. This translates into CATSRDRGTEQYF.

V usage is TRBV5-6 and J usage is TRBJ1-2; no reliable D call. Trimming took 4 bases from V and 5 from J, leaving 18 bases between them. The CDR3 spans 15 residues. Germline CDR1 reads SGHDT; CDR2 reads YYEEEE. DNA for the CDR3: TGTGCCAGCAGCCCAATGGTGGCGGAGTTATATGGCTACACCTTC. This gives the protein CASSPMVAELYGYTF.

CDR3 sequence reads: CASSATGPSSGNTIYF. The CDR3 bases are TGTGCCAGCAGCGCTACAGGGCCGAGCTCTGGAAACACCATATATTTT. The V and J genes are TRBV6-6 and TRBJ1-3; D is perhaps TRBD1 (6 bases). The CDR3 runs to 16 residues. The germline gives CDR1 MNHNY, CDR2 SVGAGI (reference sequence). Trimming cost V 6 bases and J 0 bases, with 15 bases left between them.

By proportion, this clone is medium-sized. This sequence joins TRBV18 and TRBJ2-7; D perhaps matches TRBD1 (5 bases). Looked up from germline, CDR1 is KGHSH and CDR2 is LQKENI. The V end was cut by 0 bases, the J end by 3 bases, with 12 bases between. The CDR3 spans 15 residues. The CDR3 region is CASSPPKGANYEQYF. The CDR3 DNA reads TGTGCCAGCTCACCACCGAAAGGGGCAAACTACGAGCAGTACTTC.

The CDR3 loop is CASSLEGFRKQAGNTIYF. The CDR3 nucleotides are TGTGCCAGCAGCTTAGAGGGGTTTCGGAAGCAGGCGGGAAACACCATATATTTT. This chain joins TRBV7-2 and TRBJ1-3; possible D gene TRBD1, 5 bases. CDR1 and CDR2 from the germline V gene are SGHTA and FQGNSA. Trimming stripped 1 base from V and 4 bases from J, with 20 bases between. The CDR3 has 18 residues.

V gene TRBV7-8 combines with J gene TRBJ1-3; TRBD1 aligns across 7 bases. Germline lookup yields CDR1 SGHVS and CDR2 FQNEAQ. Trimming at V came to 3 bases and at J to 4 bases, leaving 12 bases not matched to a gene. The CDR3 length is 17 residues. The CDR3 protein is CASSLTGRRPFGNTIYF. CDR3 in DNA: TGTGCCAGCAGCTTGACAGGGAGAAGACCCTTCGGAAACACCATATATTTT.

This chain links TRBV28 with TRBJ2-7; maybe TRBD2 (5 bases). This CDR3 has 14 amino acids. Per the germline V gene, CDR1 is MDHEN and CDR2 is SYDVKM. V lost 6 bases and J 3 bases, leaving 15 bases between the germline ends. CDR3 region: CASRRTAGGYEQYF. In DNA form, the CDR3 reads TGTGCCAGCAGGCGGACGGCGGGCGGCTACGAGCAGTACTTC.

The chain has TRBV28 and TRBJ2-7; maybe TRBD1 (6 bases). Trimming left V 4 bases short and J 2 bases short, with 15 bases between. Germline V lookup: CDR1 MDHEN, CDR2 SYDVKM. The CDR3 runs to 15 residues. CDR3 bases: TGTGCCAGCAGTTCCACGGGGACACCCACCTACGAGCAGTACTTC. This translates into CASSSTGTPTYEQYF.

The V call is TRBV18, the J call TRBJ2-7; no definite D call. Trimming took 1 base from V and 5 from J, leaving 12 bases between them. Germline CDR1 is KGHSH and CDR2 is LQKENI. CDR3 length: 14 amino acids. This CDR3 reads CASSPRENNHEQYF. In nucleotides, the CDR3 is TGTGCCAGCTCACCACGGGAAAATAATCACGAGCAGTACTTC. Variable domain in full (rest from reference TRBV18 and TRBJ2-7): NAGVMQNPRHLVRRRGQEARLRCSPMKGHSHVYWYRQLPEEGLKFMVYLQKENIIDESGMPKERFSAEFPKEGPSILRIQQVVRGDSAAYFCASSPRENNHEQYFGPGTRLTVT.

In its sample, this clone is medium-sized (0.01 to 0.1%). CDR3 residues: CATTHPGTLSGNTIYF. As DNA, the CDR3 is TGTGCCACCACCCATCCCGGGACACTCTCTGGAAACACCATATATTTT. This rearrangement joins TRBV15 to TRBJ1-3, with a possible D match to TRBD1 (6 bases). Trimming took off 7 bases at V and 0 bases at J, with 16 bases between the two ends. The CDR3 contains 16 residues. Germline V gene lookup returns CDR1 LNHNV and CDR2 YYDKDF (reference sequence).

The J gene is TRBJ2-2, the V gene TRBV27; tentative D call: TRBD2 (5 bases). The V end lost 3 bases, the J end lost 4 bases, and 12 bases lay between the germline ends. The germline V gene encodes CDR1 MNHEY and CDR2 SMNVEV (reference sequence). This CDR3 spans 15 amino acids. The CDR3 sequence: CASSFPGSGTGELFF. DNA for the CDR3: TGTGCCAGCAGTTTTCCGGGGTCAGGCACCGGGGAGCTGTTTTTT.

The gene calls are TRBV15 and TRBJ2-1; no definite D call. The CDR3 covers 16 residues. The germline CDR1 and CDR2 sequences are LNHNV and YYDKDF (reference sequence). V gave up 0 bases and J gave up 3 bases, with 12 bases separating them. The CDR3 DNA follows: TGTGCCACCAGCAGAGATCTGACCGCTGGCTACAATGAGCAGTTCTTC. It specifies CATSRDLTAGYNEQFF.

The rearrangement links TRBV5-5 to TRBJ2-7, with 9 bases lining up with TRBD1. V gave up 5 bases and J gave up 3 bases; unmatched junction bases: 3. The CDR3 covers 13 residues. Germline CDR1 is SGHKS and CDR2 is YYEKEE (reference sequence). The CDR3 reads CASSRGQGYEQYF. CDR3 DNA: TGTGCCAGCAGTCGGGGACAGGGCTACGAGCAGTACTTC.

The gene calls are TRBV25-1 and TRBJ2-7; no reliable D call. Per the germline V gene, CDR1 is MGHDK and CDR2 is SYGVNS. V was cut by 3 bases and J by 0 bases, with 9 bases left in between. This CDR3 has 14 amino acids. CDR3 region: CASSDVRSSYEQYF. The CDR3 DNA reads TGTGCCAGCAGTGATGTGAGGAGCTCCTACGAGCAGTACTTC.

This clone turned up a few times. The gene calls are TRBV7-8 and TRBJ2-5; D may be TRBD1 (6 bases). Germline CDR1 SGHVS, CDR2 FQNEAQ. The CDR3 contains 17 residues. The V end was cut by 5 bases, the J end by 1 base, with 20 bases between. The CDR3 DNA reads TGTGCCAGCAGCCTAACTCCCCGGCGGACAGCCCAAGAGACCCAGTACTTC. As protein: CASSLTPRRTAQETQYF.

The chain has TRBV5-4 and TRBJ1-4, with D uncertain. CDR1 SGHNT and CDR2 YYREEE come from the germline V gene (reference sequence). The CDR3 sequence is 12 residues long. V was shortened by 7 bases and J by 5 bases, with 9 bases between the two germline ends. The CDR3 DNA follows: TGTGCCAGCCAGGCAGGCAATGAAAAACTGTTTTTT. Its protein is CASQAGNEKLFF.

The CDR3, as DNA: TGTGCCACCAGCAGGACAGGTAGCAATCAGCCCCAGCATTTT. Its protein product is CATSRTGSNQPQHF. The rearrangement links TRBV15 to TRBJ1-5; possibly TRBD1 for D (6 bases). CDR1 and CDR2 (germline): LNHNV, YYDKDF (reference sequence). The germline V and J ends were trimmed by 3 bases and 0 bases, with 6 bases remaining between them. This CDR3 region has 14 residues.

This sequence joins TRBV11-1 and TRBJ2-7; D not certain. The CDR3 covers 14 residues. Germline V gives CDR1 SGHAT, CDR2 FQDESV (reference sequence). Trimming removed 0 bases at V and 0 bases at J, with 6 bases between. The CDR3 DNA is TGTGCCAGCAGCTTAGCGGCGAGCTCCTACGAGCAGTACTTC. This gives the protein CASSLAASSYEQYF.

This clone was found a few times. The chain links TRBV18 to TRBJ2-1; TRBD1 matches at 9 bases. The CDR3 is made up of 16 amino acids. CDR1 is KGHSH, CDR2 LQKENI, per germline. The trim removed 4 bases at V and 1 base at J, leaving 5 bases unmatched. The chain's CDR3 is CASSQRQGGSYNEQFF. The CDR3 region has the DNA TGTGCCAGCTCACAACGACAGGGGGGATCCTACAATGAGCAGTTCTTC.